This T cell receptor (beta chain) appears in the sequencing data of a study of OX40 agonist ivuxolimab in advanced cancers. Clones were sequenced by immunoSEQ multiplex PCR, and TCRdb holds only the in-frame ones, with some missing. Of approximately 13,000 clones listed, roughly 77% are singletons. Germline V gene data show CDR1 as MNHEY and CDR2 as SVGAGI. Between the trimmed V and J ends, which lost 4 bases and 1 base, there was a span of 10 bases. The CDR3 sequence is 14 residues long. The sequencing used CD4+ or CD8+ T cells sorted from blood, collected in a trial of the OX40 agonist ivuxolimab. This TCR was recovered from an adult with an advanced solid tumor such as melanoma, head and neck, liver or kidney cancer. The V and J genes are TRBV6-5 and TRBJ2-5, with TRBD1 as a possible D gene (6 bases). CDR3 residues: CASSSTGIQETQYF. CDR3 coding DNA: TGTGCCAGCAGTTCGACAGGAATCCAAGAGACCCAGTACTTC.